These T cell receptor beta chains were read from a single sample in a study of T cells in Graves' hyperthyroidism and ophthalmopathy. TCRdb passed the multiplex PCR reads through MiXCR, listing each CDR3 protein once. The table lists 550,000 to 600,000 distinct CDR3 sequences, roughly 17% of them singletons. The sample consisted of blood. These receptors originate from a woman between 18 and 29 years old with Graves' hyperthyroidism. Each CDR3 is given with its conserved first and last residue. Fields, in order: clone size, J gene, V gene, CDR3 protein. Part of the rows lack a size; the others show once, few, many or a class for expanded clones.

many TRBJ2-3 TRBV7-3 CASSLRVVRGATDTQYF
NA TRBJ1-1 TRBV15 CATSRLPARTEAFF
many TRBJ2-3 TRBV7-2 CASSMSSGGTFDTQYF
few TRBJ2-3 TRBV11-2 CASSLVRTGLTDTQYF
NA TRBJ1-1 TRBV20-1 CSVDQQNTEAFF
NA TRBJ2-1 TRBV5-4 CASSGTSGSRYNEQFF
many TRBJ1-2 TRBV6-5 CASSYSGDASYGYTF
many TRBJ2-4 TRBV13 CASSLVGQDLAKNIQYF
NA TRBJ1-4 TRBV28 CASSLPQRNEKLFF
many TRBJ1-5 TRBV12-3/TRBV12-4 CASSSRTVLNQPQHF
few TRBJ1-1 TRBV5-6 CASSLRGAGTEAFF
once TRBJ2-5 TRBV20-1 CSALLAASQETQYF
NA TRBJ2-5 TRBV2 CASRPVTTIHGETQYF
few TRBJ1-5 TRBV19 CASSAEGFSNQPQHF
many TRBJ1-1 TRBV30 CACLGGGAFF
NA TRBJ1-1 TRBV5-1 CASSFRDRANTEAFF
few TRBJ2-7 TRBV24-1 CATSDLLGEQYF
few TRBJ2-1 TRBV30 CAWAHRGLYYDDEQFF
many TRBJ2-5 TRBV10-1 CASSASTETQYF
NA TRBJ2-3 TRBV7-8 CASSRVARPSTDTQYF
few TRBJ1-6 TRBV5-6 CASSLAGTSNSPLHF
NA TRBJ2-5 TRBV7-9 CASRRITGTGFDQETQYF
few TRBJ2-7 TRBV9 CASSVGGLRDEQYF
many TRBJ2-4 TRBV11-2 CASSLRQGWDIQYF
few TRBJ2-1 TRBV10-3 CAIGMGFLSEYNEQFF
few TRBJ2-3 TRBV5-1 CASSPRTGGLTDTQYF
few TRBJ1-2 TRBV5-1 CASSPRSGTGSYGYTF
NA TRBJ2-3 TRBV27 CASSLSPGARTDTQYF
many TRBJ1-4 TRBV3-1 CASSQDGSNEKLFF
many TRBJ1-3 TRBV28 CASIDGAAGNTIYF
few TRBJ1-1 TRBV3-1 CASSQGWGTEAFF